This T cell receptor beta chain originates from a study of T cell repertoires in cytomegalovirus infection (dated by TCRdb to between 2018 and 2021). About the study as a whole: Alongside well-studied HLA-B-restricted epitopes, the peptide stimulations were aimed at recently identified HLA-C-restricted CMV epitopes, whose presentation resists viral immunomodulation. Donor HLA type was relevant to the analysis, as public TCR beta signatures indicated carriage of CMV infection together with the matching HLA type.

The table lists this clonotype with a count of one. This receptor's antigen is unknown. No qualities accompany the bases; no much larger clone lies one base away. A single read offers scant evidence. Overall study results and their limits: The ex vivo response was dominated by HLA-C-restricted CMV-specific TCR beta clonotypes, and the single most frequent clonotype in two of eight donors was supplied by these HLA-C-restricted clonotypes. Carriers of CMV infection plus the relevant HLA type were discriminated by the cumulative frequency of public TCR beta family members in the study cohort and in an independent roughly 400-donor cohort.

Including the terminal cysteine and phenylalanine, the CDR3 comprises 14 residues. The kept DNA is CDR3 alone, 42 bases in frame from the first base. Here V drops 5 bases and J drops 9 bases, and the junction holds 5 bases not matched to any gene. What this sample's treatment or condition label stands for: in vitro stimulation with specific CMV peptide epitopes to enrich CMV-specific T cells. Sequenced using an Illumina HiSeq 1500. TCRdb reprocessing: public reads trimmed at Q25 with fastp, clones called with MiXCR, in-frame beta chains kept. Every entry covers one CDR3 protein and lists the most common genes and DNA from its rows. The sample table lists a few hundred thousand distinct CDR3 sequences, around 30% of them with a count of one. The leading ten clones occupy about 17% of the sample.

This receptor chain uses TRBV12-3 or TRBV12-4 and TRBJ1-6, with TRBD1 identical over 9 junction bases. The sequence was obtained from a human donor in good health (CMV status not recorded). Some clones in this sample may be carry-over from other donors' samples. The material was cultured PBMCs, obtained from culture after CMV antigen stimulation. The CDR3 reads CASSPGTGPSPLHF. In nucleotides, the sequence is TGTGCCAGCAGTCCCGGGACAGGGCCTTCACCCCTCCACTTT.